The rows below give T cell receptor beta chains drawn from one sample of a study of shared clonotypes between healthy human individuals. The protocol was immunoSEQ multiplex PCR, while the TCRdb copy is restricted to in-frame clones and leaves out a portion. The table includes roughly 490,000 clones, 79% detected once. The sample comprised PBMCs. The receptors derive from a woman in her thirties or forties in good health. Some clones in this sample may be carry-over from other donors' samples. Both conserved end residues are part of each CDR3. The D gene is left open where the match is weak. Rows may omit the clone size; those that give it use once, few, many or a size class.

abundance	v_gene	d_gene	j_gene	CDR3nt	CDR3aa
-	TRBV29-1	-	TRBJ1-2	TGCAGCGTTGGGGGGGCAGCGGGTGGCTACACCTTC	CSVGGAAGGYTF
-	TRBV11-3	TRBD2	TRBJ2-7	TGTGCCAGCAGCCTAGGCACTAGCGGGAACGAGACCTACGAGCAGTACTTC	CASSLGTSGNETYEQYF
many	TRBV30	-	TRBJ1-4	TGTGCCTGGAGTGCCTCTCGGGAAAAACTGTTTTTT	CAWSASREKLFF
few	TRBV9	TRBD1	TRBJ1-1	TGTGCCAGCAGCGTCCGGACAGGGGATTTGAACACTGAAGCTTTCTTT	CASSVRTGDLNTEAFF
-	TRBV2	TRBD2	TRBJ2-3	TGTGCCAGCAGTGATAGGACTAGCGTAACAGATACGCAGTATTTT	CASSDRTSVTDTQYF
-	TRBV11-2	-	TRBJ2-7	TGTGCCAGCAGCTTCGCAGTGGGTAAACGCTACGAGCAGTACTTC	CASSFAVGKRYEQYF
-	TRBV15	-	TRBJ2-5	TGTGCCACCAGCGGAGGTGGGAACCAAGAGACCCAGTACTTC	CATSGGGNQETQYF
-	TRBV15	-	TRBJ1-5	TGTGCCACCAGCAGAGATAGAAGCAATCAGCCCCAGCATTTT	CATSRDRSNQPQHF
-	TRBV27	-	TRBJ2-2	TGTGCCAGCACCTCTGGGAAAGGACATTACACCGGGGAGCTGTTTTTT	CASTSGKGHYTGELFF
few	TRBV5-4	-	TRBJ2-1	TGTGCCAGCAGCTTGGACTCAGGGACCAATGAGCAGTTCTTC	CASSLDSGTNEQFF
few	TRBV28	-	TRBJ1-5	TGTGCCAGCAGCGAAGGGCTCAGTAAACCCGATCAGCCCCAGCATTTT	CASSEGLSKPDQPQHF
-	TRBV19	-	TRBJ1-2	TGTGCCAGTAGTATGAGGTATGGCTACACCTTC	CASSMRYGYTF
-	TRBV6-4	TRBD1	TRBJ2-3	TGTGCCAGCAGTGAGGGGACAGCTAGCACAGATACGCAGTATTTT	CASSEGTASTDTQYF
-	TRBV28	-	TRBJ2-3	TGTGCCAGCAGTAGAGTGGGGCAGGTCACAGATACGCAGTATTTT	CASSRVGQVTDTQYF
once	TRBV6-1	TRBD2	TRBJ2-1	TGTGCCAGCAGTGGGCTAGCGGTACTTTTCGTCGAGCAGTTCTTC	CASSGLAVLFVEQFF
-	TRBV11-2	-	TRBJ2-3	TGTGCCAGCAGCTCCTCAACCGGAGATACGCAGTATTTT	CASSSSTGDTQYF
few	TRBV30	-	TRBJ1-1	TGTGCCTGGAACGGACTGCCGATGAACACTGAAGCTTTCTTT	CAWNGLPMNTEAFF
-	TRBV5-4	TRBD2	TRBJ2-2	TGTGCCAGCAGCCCTTGGAGCGGGAATGGCGGGGAGCTGTTTTTT	CASSPWSGNGGELFF
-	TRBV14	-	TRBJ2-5	TGTGCCAGCAGCCAAGGAGTATCCTGGGGGGAGACCCAGTACTTC	CASSQGVSWGETQYF
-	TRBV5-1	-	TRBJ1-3	TGCGCCAGCAGCTTGGGACAACGAAACACCATATATTTT	CASSLGQRNTIYF
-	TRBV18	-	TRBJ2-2	TGTGCCAGCTCACCGAAACGCCAGGAACACACCGGGGAGCTGTTTTTT	CASSPKRQEHTGELFF
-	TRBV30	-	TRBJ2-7	TGTGCCTGGAGAGGGACGGGAACCGTCTACGAGCAGTACTTC	CAWRGTGTVYEQYF
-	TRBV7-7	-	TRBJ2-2	TGTGCTAGCAGCTCGGTGGGTTCCGGGGAGCTGTTTTTT	CASSSVGSGELFF
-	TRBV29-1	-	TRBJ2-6	TGCAGCGTTTTAGTCTCTGGGGCCAACGTCCTGACTTTC	CSVLVSGANVLTF
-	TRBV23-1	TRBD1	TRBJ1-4	TGCGCCAGCAGTCAATGGCGGAGGGGGCGCCGAGAAAAACTGTTTTTT	CASSQWRRGRREKLFF
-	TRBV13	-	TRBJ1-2	TGTGCCAGCAGCTTAAGGCCAGACTCTAACTATGGCTACACCTTC	CASSLRPDSNYGYTF
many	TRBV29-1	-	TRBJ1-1	TGCAGCGTACAGCCGGACACCTACACTGAAGCTTTCTTT	CSVQPDTYTEAFF
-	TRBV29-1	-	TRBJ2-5	TGCAGCGTTGGACCCAGACTGACTCAAGAGACCCAGTACTTC	CSVGPRLTQETQYF
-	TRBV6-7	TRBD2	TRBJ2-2	TGTGCCAGCAGTTACTCGAGCCCCCTAGCGGGAGTTGCCGGGGAGCTGTTTTTT	CASSYSSPLAGVAGELFF
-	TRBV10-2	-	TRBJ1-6	TGCGCCAGCAGTGAGAGGGCTTTACCCCTCCACTTT	CASSERALPLHF
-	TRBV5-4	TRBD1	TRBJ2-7	TGTGCCAGCAGTTTCGACAGGGGACGCGAGCAGTACTTC	CASSFDRGREQYF
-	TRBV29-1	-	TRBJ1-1	TGCAGCGTTCGGCAGAGTATGAACACTGAAGCTTTCTTT	CSVRQSMNTEAFF
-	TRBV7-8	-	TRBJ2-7	TGTGCCAGCAGCTTTGGGGCGGGCTACGAGCAGTACTTC	CASSFGAGYEQYF
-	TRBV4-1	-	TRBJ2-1	TGCGCCAGCAGCGTCCGCGGGACACCCAGCTCCTACAATGAGCAGTTCTTC	CASSVRGTPSSYNEQFF
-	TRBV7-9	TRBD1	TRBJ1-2	TGTGCCAGCAGACAGGGGGCTAACTATGGCTACACCTTC	CASRQGANYGYTF
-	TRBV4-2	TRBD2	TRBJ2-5	TGTGCCAGCAGCCAAGGGGCCGCGGGACTAGCGGGAGGAGGGGAGACCCAGTACTTC	CASSQGAAGLAGGGETQYF
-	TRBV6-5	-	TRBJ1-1	TGTGCCAGCAGTTACGGTCGAAGGCAAATGAACACTGAAGCTTTCTTT	CASSYGRRQMNTEAFF
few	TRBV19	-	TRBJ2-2	TGTGCCAGTAGTATAAGCACGTCGAACACCGGGGAGCTGTTTTTT	CASSISTSNTGELFF
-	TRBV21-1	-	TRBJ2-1	TGTGCCAGCAGCAAAGAGGCTAGCGGGAGGCTAAATGAGCAGTTCTTC	CASSKEASGRLNEQFF
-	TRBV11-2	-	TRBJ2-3	TGTGCCAGCAGCCACGGGACTTTCCGAGGAGATACGCAGTATTTT	CASSHGTFRGDTQYF
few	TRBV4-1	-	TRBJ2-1	TGCGCCAGCAGCCAACCCCGGGGACTTGGGAATGAGCAGTTCTTC	CASSQPRGLGNEQFF
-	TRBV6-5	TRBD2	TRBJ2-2	TGTGCCAGCGGGGGACTAGCGGGCACCGGGGAGCTGTTTTTT	CASGGLAGTGELFF